Listed below are T cell receptor beta chains from one sample, sequenced in a study of T cells after posttransplantation cyclophosphamide. Sequencing used immunoSEQ multiplex PCR; TCRdb keeps in-frame clones, though not all of them. The specimen has over 30,000 clones, none found just once. The sequenced material came from PBMCs. The receptors derive from a girl aged 5-17 years in good health, CMV-negative, and a related stem cell transplant donor. Each CDR3 is given with its conserved first and last residue. The D gene is left open where the match is weak. Clone size is given for some rows only: seen once, a few or many times, or a class if the clone is expanded.

TRBV19,many,.,TRBJ1-1,TGTGCCAGTAGTATTTCCAGGGGCACTGAAGCTTTCTTT,CASSISRGTEAFF
TRBV27,.,TRBD1,TRBJ1-4,TGTGCCAGCAGTCCACAGCCGGGACAGATCAATGAAAAACTGTTTTTT,CASSPQPGQINEKLFF
TRBV2,few,.,TRBJ1-3,TGTGCCAGCAAGCTCCCGGGAGACTCTGGAAACACCATATATTTT,CASKLPGDSGNTIYF
TRBV7-8,few,TRBD2,TRBJ2-7,TGTGCCAGCAGCTTATCGCCGCTAGCGGGAGGCGAGCAGTACTTC,CASSLSPLAGGEQYF
TRBV5-1,many,TRBD2,TRBJ2-3,TGCGCCAGCAGCTTGACTAGCGGGGGGGCAGTGGATACGCAGTATTTT,CASSLTSGGAVDTQYF
TRBV5-8,many,.,TRBJ2-1,TGTGCCAGCAGCTTTAGGTCGGGGCGGGGATACAATGAGCAGTTCTTC,CASSFRSGRGYNEQFF
TRBV6-1,many,TRBD1,TRBJ2-3,TGTGCCAGCAGTGAAGGTCCTGGGGATACAGGGGTCGGGTGGGCGGCGACTTGGGATACGCAGTATTTT,CASSEGPGDTGVGWAATWDTQYF
TRBV27,few,.,TRBJ2-5,TGTGCCAGCAGTGGCAGGGGGGCCTGGGTCGAGACCCAGTACTTC,CASSGRGAWVETQYF
TRBV28,few,.,TRBJ1-6,TGTGCCAGCAGTTCTCCGGGACAAAATTCACCCCTCCACTTT,CASSSPGQNSPLHF
TRBV5-1,few,.,TRBJ1-5,TGCGCCAGCAGACCGGGCGGGGAAGGTCAGCCCCAGCATTTT,CASRPGGEGQPQHF
TRBV5-4,many,.,TRBJ1-4,TGTGCCAGCAGTCTGGGAGGCGAGGGTGAAAAACTGTTTTTT,CASSLGGEGEKLFF
TRBV27,many,.,TRBJ1-1,TGTGCCAGCAGTTTAAGCCCGAACACTGAAGCTTTCTTT,CASSLSPNTEAFF
TRBV5-1,many,TRBD2,TRBJ2-3,TGCGCCAGCAGCTCGTTCCCGGGACTAGCGGGAGCAGATACGCAGTATTTT,CASSSFPGLAGADTQYF